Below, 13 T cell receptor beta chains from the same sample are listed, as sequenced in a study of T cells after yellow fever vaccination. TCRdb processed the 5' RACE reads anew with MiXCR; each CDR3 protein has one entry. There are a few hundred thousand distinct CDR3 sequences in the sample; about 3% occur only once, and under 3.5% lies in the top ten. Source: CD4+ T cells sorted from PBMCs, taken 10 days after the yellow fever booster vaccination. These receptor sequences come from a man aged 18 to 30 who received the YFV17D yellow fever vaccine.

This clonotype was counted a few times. The CDR3 DNA sequence: TGCGCCAGCAGTTGGGGCGGGGGCACAGATACGCAGTATTTT. It yields the protein CASSWGGGTDTQYF. The chain couples TRBV4-3 to TRBJ2-3, with D possibly TRBD2 on 6 matching bases. The CDR3 consists of 14 residues. Between the trimmed V and J ends, which lost 6 bases and 1 base, there was a span of 11 bases. CDR1 is LGHNA and CDR2 is YSLEER in the germline V gene.

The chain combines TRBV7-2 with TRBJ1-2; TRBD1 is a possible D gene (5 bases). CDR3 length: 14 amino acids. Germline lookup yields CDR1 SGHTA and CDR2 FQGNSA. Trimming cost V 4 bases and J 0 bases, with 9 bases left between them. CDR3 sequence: CASSSQEANYGYTF. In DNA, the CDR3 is TGTGCCAGCAGCTCACAGGAAGCTAACTATGGCTACACCTTC.

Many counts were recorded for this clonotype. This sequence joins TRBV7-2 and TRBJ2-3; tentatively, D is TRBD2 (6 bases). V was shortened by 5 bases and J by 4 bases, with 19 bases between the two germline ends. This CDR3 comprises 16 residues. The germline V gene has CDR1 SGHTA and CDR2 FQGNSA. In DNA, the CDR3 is TGTGCCAGCAGCATAAGGTGGAGGGTTTCATCAGATACGCAGTATTTT. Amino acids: CASSIRWRVSSDTQYF.

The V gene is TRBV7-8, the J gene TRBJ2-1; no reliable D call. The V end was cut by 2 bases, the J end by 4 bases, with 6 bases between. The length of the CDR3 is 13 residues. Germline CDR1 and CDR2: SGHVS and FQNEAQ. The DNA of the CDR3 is TGTGCCAGCAGCTTAAACAAATACAATGAGCAGTTCTTC. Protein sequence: CASSLNKYNEQFF. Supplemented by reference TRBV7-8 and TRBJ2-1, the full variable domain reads GAGVSQSPRYKVAKRGQDVALRCDPISGHVSLFWYQQALGQGPEFLTYFQNEAQLDKSGLPSDRFFAERPEGSVSTLKIQRTQQEDSAVYLCASSLNKYNEQFFGPGTRLTVL.

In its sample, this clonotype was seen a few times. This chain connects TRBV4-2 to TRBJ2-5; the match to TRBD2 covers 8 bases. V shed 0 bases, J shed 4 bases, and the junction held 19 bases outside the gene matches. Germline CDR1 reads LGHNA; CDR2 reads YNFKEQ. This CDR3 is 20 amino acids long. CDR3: CASSQDPSSGGPTPRETQYF. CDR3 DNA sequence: TGTGCCAGCAGCCAAGATCCGTCCAGCGGGGGACCCACCCCGCGAGAGACCCAGTACTTC.

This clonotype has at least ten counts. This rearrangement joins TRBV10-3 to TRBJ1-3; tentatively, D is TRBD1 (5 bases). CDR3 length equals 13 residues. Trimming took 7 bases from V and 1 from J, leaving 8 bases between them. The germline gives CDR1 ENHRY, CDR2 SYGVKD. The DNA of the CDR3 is TGTGCCATCACGGCAGGGTCTGGAAACACCATATATTTT. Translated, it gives CAITAGSGNTIYF.

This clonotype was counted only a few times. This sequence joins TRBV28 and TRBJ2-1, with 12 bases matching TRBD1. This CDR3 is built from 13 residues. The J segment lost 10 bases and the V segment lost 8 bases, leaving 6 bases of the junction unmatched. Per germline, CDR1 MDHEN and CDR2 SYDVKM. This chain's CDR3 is CASGTGGRWEQFF. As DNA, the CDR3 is TGTGCCAGCGGGACAGGGGGCCGTTGGGAGCAGTTCTTC.

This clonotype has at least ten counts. The CDR3 is CSATEGSVGEQYF. CDR3 DNA: TGCAGTGCTACCGAGGGGTCCGTCGGCGAGCAGTACTTC. The chain combines TRBV20-1 with TRBJ2-7, with D possibly being TRBD1 or TRBD2 (5 bases each). The CDR3 covers 13 residues. Trimming cost V 4 bases and J 6 bases, with 16 bases left between them. Germline V gene lookup returns CDR1 DFQATT and CDR2 SNEGSKA (reference sequence).

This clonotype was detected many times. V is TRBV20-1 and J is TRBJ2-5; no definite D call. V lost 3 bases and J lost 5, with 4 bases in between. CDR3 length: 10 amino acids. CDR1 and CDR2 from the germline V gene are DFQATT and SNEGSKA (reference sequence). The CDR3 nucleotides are TGCAGTGCTAGTTTTGAGACCCAGTACTTC. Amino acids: CSASFETQYF.

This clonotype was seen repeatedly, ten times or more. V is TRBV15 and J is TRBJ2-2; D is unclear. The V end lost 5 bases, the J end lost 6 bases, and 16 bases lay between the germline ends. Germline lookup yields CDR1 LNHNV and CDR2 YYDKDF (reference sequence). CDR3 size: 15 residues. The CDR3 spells CATSELRSYPGELFF. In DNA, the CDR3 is TGTGCCACCAGCGAATTGAGGAGCTACCCCGGGGAGCTGTTTTTT.

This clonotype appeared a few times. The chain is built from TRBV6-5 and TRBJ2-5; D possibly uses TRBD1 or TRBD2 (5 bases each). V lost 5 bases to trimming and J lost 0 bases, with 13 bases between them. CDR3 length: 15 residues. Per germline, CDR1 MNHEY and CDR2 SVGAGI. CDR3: CASSIPGPYQETQYF. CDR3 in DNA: TGTGCCAGCAGTATCCCGGGACCGTACCAAGAGACCCAGTACTTC.

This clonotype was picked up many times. CDR3 loop: CASSFGPKSEKLFF. CDR3 DNA sequence: TGCGCCAGCAGCTTCGGGCCCAAAAGCGAAAAACTGTTTTTT. The chain employs TRBV5-1 and TRBJ1-4; D is undetermined. CDR1 and CDR2 from the germline V gene are SGHRS and YFSETQ. Trimming pared 2 bases from V and 8 bases from J, leaving 13 bases between. The CDR3 contains 14 residues.

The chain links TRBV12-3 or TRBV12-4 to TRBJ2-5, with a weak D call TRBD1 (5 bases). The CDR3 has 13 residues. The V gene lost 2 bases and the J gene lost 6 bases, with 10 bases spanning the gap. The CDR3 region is CASSLRQSKTQYF. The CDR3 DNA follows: TGTGCCAGCAGTTTACGACAGTCAAAGACCCAGTACTTC.